Presented here are 17 T cell receptor beta chains from one specimen sequenced in a study of blood T cell repertoires in COVID-19 (dated by TCRdb to 2018 to 2021). Libraries were prepared through the immunoSEQ multiplex PCR assay. TCRdb took this table from immuneACCESS and kept in-frame rearrangements with V and J called. Such tables lack part of the clones; where checked against another copy, unresolved V genes explain under half of the gap, and the rest is unexplained. A total of tens of thousands of clones appear in this sample, approximately 88% of them only once. The top ten constitute roughly 5% of the sample. Sample: peripheral blood. These receptors were collected from a man between 60 and 70 years old with COVID-19, enrolled during active disease.

The rearrangement uses TRBV2 and TRBJ2-7; tentative D call: TRBD1 (8 bases). The CDR3 covers 15 residues. Germline loops: CDR1 SNHLY, CDR2 FYNNEI. Deletions cut 6 bases from V and 3 bases from J, with 18 bases between. CDR3 protein: CASRQRTGRGYEQYF. The CDR3 nucleotides are TGTGCCAGCAGGCAGAGGACAGGGAGGGGCTACGAGCAGTACTTC.

The CDR3 here is CASSPRDRGTEAFF. CDR3 DNA sequence: TGCGCCAGCAGTCCCCGGGACAGGGGAACTGAAGCTTTCTTT. The rearrangement links TRBV23-1 to TRBJ1-1; 10 bases match TRBD1. TRBV23-1 is placed among ORFs of uncertain function. The trim removed 4 bases at V and 5 bases at J, leaving 4 bases unmatched. This CDR3 is 14 amino acids long.

This clone was observed once. The CDR3 coding sequence is TGTGCCACCAGCAGTATGGACAGGGGCACTGAAGCTTTCTTT. It translates to CATSSMDRGTEAFF. The chain joins TRBV15 to TRBJ1-1; 9 bases match TRBD1. CDR3 size: 14 residues. Germline trimming cut 3 bases from V and 4 bases from J; bases unmatched to any gene: 3. The V gene's germline CDR1 is LNHNV and CDR2 YYDKDF (reference sequence). Drawing the rest from reference TRBV15 and TRBJ1-1, the complete variable domain is DAMVIQNPRYQVTQFGKPVTLSCSQTLNHNVMYWYQQKSSQAPKLLFHYYDKDFNNEADTPDNFQSRRPNTSFCFLDIRSPGLGDTAMYLCATSSMDRGTEAFFGQGTRLTVV.

This clone appeared once. The chain couples TRBV2 to TRBJ2-5; possible D gene TRBD2, 7 bases. Germline V gene lookup returns CDR1 SNHLY and CDR2 FYNNEI. The CDR3 extends over 13 amino acids. Trimming shortened V by 8 bases and J by 3 bases, and 13 bases separated the two germline ends. CDR3 loop: CASSGGPEETQYF. In DNA form, the CDR3 reads TGTGCCAGCTCCGGGGGGCCAGAAGAGACCCAGTACTTC.

The chain joins TRBV11-2 to TRBJ2-1; TRBD1 agrees at 11 bases. The J segment lost 3 bases and the V segment lost 5 bases, leaving 3 bases of the junction unmatched. From germline, CDR1 is SGHAT and CDR2 FQNNGV. This CDR3 region has 15 residues. CDR3 DNA sequence: TGTGCCAGCAGCCCTGGGACAGGGGGCTACAATGAGCAGTTCTTC. Translated: CASSPGTGGYNEQFF.

The V gene is TRBV6-4, the J gene TRBJ1-2; a weak D match, TRBD1 (5 bases). V lost 3 bases and J 5 bases, leaving 16 bases between the germline ends. Germline V gene lookup returns CDR1 MRHNA and CDR2 SNTAGT. The CDR3 loop spans 15 amino acids. This CDR3 is CASSEIGGARYGYTF. In DNA, the CDR3 is TGTGCCAGCAGTGAAATCGGTGGGGCGCGGTATGGCTACACCTTC.

The chain couples TRBV5-1 to TRBJ2-5, with 8 bases fitting TRBD1. In germline, CDR1 is SGHRS, CDR2 YFSETQ. This CDR3 has 14 amino acids. V dropped 4 bases and J dropped 9; count of bases not matched to a gene: 11. In DNA form, the CDR3 reads TGCGCCAGCAGCACAAGGACAGGGACCGGGGCCCAGTACTTC. Amino acid sequence: CASSTRTGTGAQYF.

This clone was recorded once. The gene calls are TRBV5-1 and TRBJ2-5; 12 positions agree with TRBD1. Germline V gene sequence: CDR1 SGHRS, CDR2 YFSETQ. V lost 4 bases and J lost 7; bases outside the gene matches: 11. This CDR3 has 16 amino acids. For the CDR3, the DNA is TGCGCCAGCAGCCCGAGGGGACAGGGGGCTAACGGGACCCAGTACTTC. As protein: CASSPRGQGANGTQYF.

The V and J genes are TRBV3-1 (or the pseudogene TRBV3-2) and TRBJ2-7, with TRBD2 identical over 11 bases. Trimming took 4 bases from V and 2 from J; bases not matched to a gene: 1. CDR3 size: 14 residues. In germline, CDR1 is LGHDT, CDR2 YNNKEL (reference sequence). The CDR3, as DNA: TGTGCCAGCAGCCGACTAGCGGGGACCTACGAGCAGTACTTC. Its translation is CASSRLAGTYEQYF.

The count of this clone is one. V usage is TRBV5-1 and J usage is TRBJ2-1, with TRBD2 matching over 12 bases. V trimming: 5 bases; J trimming: 7 bases; junction bases outside the gene matches: 13. Germline assignment: CDR1 SGHRS and CDR2 YFSETQ. The CDR3 totals 17 residues. The CDR3 DNA follows: TGCGCCAGCAGTTTAGGCCTAGCGGGAGGGCCGCGGAATGAGCAGTTCTTC. Protein sequence: CASSLGLAGGPRNEQFF.

The chain recombines TRBV10-3 with TRBJ2-1; 8 nucleotides match TRBD2. Germline loops: CDR1 ENHRY, CDR2 SYGVKD. This CDR3 is 15 amino acids long. V lost 0 bases and J lost 7; bases outside the gene matches: 5. As DNA, the CDR3 is TGTGCCATCAGTGAGTCGGGACTAGGAGGAAATGAGCAGTTCTTC. Translating gives CAISESGLGGNEQFF.

This clone was seen a few times. The rearrangement joins TRBV4-1 to TRBJ2-7; no clear D gene. CDR3 length: 13 amino acids. V gave up 0 bases and J gave up 3 bases, with 6 bases separating them. Germline-derived CDR1 and CDR2 are MGHRA and YSYEKL. The CDR3 loop is CASSQENGYEQYF. CDR3 coding DNA: TGCGCCAGCAGCCAAGAAAACGGCTACGAGCAGTACTTC.

V and J are TRBV3-1 (or the pseudogene TRBV3-2) and TRBJ1-2; D is perhaps TRBD1 (6 bases). Deletions cut 0 bases from V and 4 bases from J, with 12 bases between. The CDR3 totals 15 residues. Germline assignment: CDR1 LGHDT and CDR2 YNNKEL (reference sequence). The CDR3 nucleotides are TGTGCCAGCAGCCAAGATAATGCGGGGGCCTATGGCTACACCTTC. Encoded protein: CASSQDNAGAYGYTF.

The chain has TRBV11-2 and TRBJ2-7, with TRBD1 identical over 8 bases. J lost 0 bases, V lost 4 bases, and 8 bases had no gene match. The CDR3 extends over 16 amino acids. The germline V gene has CDR1 SGHAT and CDR2 FQNNGV. The CDR3 reads CASSSGRGPLSYEQYF. In nucleotides, the CDR3 is TGTGCCAGCAGCTCAGGCAGGGGGCCCCTCTCCTACGAGCAGTACTTC. Variable domain in full (rest from reference TRBV11-2 and TRBJ2-7): EAGVAQSPRYKIIEKRQSVAFWCNPISGHATLYWYQQILGQGPKLLIQFQNNGVVDDSQLPKDRFSAERLKGVDSTLKIQPAKLEDSAVYLCASSSGRGPLSYEQYFGPGTRLTVT.

In nucleotides, the CDR3 is TGCGCCAGCAGTCTAAGCTTAGGGGCCTCTAATTCACCCCTCCACTTT. Amino acid sequence: CASSLSLGASNSPLHF. The V gene is TRBV10-2, the J gene TRBJ1-6, with D possibly matching TRBD1 (5 bases). The CDR3 consists of 16 residues. Germline V gene data show CDR1 as WSHSY and CDR2 as SAAADI. V shed 5 bases and J shed 6 bases, with 17 bases lying between them.

This clone has only one observation. V is TRBV3-1 (or the pseudogene TRBV3-2) and J is TRBJ2-3, with D possibly being TRBD1 (6 bases). The germline V and J ends were trimmed by 3 bases and 4 bases, with 8 bases remaining between them. This CDR3 has 13 amino acids. Germline-derived CDR1 and CDR2 are LGHDT and YNNKEL (reference sequence). CDR3 amino acids: CASSQGAPDTQYF. The CDR3 DNA sequence: TGTGCCAGCAGCCAGGGGGCCCCAGATACGCAGTATTTT.

The chain uses TRBV5-4 and TRBJ2-7; the D gene is possibly TRBD2 (6 bases). Germline CDR1 and CDR2: SGHNT and YYREEE (reference sequence). The CDR3 extends over 15 amino acids. Trimming cost V 4 bases and J 7 bases, with 21 bases left between them. CDR3 in DNA: TGTGCCAGCAGCCCCGACCGGGACTCAGGCAGGGAGCAGTACTTC. This gives the protein CASSPDRDSGREQYF.